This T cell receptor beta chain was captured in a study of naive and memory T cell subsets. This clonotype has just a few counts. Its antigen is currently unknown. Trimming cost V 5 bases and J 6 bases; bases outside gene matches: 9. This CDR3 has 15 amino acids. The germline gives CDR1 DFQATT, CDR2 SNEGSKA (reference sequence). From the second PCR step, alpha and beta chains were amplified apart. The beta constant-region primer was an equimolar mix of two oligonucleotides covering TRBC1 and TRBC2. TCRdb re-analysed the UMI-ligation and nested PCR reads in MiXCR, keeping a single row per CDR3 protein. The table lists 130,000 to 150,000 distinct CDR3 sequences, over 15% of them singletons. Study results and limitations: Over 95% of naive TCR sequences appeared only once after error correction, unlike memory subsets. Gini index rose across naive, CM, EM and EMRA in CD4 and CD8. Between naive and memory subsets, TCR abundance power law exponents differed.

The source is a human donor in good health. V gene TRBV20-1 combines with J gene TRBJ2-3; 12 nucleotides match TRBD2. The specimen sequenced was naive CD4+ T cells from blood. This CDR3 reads CSAGSGLAGIDTQYF. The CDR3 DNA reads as TGCAGTGCTGGATCCGGACTAGCGGGAATTGATACGCAGTATTTT.